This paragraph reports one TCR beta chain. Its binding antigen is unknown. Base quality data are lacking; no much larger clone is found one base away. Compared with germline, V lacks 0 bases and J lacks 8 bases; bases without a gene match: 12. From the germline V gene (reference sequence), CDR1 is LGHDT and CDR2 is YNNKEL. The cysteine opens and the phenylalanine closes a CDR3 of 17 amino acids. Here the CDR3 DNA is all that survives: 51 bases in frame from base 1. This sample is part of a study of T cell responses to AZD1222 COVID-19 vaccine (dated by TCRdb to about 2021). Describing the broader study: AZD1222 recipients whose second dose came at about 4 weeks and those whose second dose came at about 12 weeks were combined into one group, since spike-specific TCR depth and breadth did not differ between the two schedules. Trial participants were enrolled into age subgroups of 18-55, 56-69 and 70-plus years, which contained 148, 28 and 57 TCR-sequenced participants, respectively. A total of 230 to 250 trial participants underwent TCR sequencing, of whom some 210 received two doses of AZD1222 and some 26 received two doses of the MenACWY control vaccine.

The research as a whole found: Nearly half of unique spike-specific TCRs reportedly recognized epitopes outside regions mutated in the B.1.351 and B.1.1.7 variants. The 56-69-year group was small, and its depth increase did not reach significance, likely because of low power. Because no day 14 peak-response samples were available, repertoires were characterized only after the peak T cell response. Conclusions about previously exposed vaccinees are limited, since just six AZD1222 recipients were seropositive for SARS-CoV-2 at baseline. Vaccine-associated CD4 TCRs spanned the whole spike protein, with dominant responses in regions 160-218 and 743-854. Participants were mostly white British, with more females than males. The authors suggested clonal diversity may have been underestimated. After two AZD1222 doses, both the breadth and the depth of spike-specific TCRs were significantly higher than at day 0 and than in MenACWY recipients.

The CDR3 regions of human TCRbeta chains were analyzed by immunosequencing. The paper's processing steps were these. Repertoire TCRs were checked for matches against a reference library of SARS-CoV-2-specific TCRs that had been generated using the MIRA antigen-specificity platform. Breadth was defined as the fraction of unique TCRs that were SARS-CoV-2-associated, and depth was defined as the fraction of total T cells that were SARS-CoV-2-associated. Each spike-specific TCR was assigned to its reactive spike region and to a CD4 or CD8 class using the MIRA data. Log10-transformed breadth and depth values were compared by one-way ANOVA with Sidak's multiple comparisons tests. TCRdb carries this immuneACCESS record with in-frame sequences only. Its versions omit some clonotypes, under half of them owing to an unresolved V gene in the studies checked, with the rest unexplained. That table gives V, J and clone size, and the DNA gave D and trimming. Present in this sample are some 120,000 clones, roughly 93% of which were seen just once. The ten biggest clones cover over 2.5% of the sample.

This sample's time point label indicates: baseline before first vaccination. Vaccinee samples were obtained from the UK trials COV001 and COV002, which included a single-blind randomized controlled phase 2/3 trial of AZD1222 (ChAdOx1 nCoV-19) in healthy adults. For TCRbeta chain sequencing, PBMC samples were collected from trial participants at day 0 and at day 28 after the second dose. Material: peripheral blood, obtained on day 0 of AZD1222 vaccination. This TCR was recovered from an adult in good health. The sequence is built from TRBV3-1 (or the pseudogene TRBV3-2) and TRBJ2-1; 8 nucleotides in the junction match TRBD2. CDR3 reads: CASSQDELIAGPDEQFF. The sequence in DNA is TGTGCCAGCAGCCAAGACGAGTTAATAGCGGGACCGGATGAGCAGTTCTTC.